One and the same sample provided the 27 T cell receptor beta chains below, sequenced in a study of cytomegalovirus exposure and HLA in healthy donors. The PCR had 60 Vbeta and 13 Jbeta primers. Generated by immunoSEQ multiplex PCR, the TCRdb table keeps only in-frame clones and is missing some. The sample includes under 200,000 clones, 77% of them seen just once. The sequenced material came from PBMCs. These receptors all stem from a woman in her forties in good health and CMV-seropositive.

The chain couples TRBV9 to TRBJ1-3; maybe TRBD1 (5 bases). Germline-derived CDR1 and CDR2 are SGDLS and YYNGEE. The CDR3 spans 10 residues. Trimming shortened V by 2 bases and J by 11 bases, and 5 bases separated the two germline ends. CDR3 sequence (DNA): TGTGCCAGCAGCGTCAGGGCCATATATTTT. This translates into CASSVRAIYF.

For the CDR3, the DNA is TGTGCCAGCTCACCACCCTGGACTAGCGGATCTTACGAGCAGTACTTC. Amino acids: CASSPPWTSGSYEQYF. The chain couples TRBV18 to TRBJ2-7; 10 bases line up with TRBD2. J was trimmed by 4 bases and V by 0 bases; bases with no gene match: 6. The CDR3 length is 16 residues. Germline loops: CDR1 KGHSH, CDR2 LQKENI.

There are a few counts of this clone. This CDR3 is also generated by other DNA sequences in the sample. The CDR3 here is CASSLTGDTEAFF. The CDR3 DNA follows: TGTGCCAGCAGCTTGACAGGGGACACTGAAGCTTTCTTT. The chain links TRBV7-9 to TRBJ1-1; 8 bases map to TRBD1. CDR1 SEHNR and CDR2 FQNEAQ come from the germline V gene (reference sequence). The CDR3 sequence is 13 residues long. After removal of 3 bases from V and 3 bases from J, the junction contained 0 bases not matched to a gene.

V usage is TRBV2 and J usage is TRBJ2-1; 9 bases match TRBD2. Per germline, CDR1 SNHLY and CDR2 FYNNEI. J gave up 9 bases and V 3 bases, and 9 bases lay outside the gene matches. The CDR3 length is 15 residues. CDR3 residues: CASSERAGGTGEQFF. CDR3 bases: TGTGCCAGCAGTGAGCGGGCGGGAGGGACCGGTGAGCAGTTCTTC.

Here the CDR3 reads CASSTKTGGPDGYTF. The CDR3 DNA reads TGTGCCAGCAGCACGAAGACAGGGGGCCCCGATGGCTACACCTTC. The gene calls are TRBV5-6 and TRBJ1-2; TRBD1 matches at 10 bases. After removal of 4 bases from V and 6 bases from J, the junction contained 9 bases not matched to a gene. From germline, CDR1 is SGHDT and CDR2 YYEEEE. This CDR3 is 15 amino acids long.

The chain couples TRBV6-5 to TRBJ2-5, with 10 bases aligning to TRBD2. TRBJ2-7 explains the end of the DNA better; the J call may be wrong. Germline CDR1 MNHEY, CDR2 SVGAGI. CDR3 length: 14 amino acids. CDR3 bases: TGTGCCAGCAAGTTAGCGGGAGGCTCCTACGAGCAGTACTTC. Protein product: CASKLAGGSYEQYF.

Here the CDR3 reads CASSLETRAGDTQYF. In nucleotides, the CDR3 is TGTGCCAGCAGCTTGGAGACTAGGGCAGGAGATACGCAGTATTTT. The chain joins TRBV5-6 to TRBJ2-3; a possible D gene is TRBD2 (6 bases). This CDR3 is 15 amino acids long. Trimming removed 0 bases at V and 5 bases at J, with 13 bases between. Germline loops: CDR1 SGHDT, CDR2 YYEEEE.

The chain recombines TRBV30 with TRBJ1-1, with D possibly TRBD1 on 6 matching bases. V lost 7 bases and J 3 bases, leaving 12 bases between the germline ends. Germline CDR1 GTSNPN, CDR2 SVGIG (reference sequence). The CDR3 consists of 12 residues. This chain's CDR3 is CASTEGDTEAFF. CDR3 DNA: TGTGCCTCTACCGAGGGGGACACTGAAGCTTTCTTT.

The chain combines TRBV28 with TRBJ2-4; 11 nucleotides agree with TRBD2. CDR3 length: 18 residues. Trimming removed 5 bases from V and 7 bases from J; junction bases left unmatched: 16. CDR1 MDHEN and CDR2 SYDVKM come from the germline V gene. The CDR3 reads CASSPPMRLAGGKNIQYF. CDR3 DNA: TGTGCCAGCAGTCCCCCCATGAGGCTAGCGGGAGGAAAGAACATTCAGTACTTC.

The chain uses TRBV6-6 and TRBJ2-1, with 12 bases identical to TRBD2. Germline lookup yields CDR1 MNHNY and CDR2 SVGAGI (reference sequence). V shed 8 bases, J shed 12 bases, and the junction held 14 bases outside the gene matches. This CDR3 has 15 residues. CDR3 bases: TGTGCCAGCCTTCCCGGGACTAGCGGGCCCGCCCCGCAGTTCTTC. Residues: CASLPGTSGPAPQFF.

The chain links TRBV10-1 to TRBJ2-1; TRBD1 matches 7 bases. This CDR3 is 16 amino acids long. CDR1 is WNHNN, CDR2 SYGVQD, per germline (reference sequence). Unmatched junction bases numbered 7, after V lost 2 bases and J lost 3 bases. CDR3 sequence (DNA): TGCGCCAGCAGTGAGGAGGGGACAGCCATCTACAATGAGCAGTTCTTC. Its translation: CASSEEGTAIYNEQFF.

CDR3: CASSARTDSPLHF. CDR3 DNA sequence: TGCGCCAGCAGTGCCCGGACAGATTCACCCCTCCACTTT. The chain carries TRBV10-1 and TRBJ1-6; weak D call: TRBD1 (6 bases). Trimming cost V 4 bases and J 8 bases, with 9 bases left between them. The germline CDR1 and CDR2 sequences are WNHNN and SYGVQD (reference sequence). The CDR3 extends over 13 amino acids.

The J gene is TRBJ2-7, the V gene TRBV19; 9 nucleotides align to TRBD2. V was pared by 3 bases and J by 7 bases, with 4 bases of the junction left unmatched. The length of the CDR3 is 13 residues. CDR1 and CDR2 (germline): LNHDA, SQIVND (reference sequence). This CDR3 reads CASSITTSGEQYF. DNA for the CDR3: TGTGCCAGTAGTATTACGACTAGCGGAGAGCAGTACTTC.

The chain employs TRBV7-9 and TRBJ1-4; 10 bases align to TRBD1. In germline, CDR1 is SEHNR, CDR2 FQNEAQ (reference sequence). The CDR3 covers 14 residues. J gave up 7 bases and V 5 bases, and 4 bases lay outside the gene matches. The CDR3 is CASSRGQGGEKLFF. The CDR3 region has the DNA TGTGCCAGCAGCCGTGGACAGGGGGGTGAAAAACTGTTTTTT. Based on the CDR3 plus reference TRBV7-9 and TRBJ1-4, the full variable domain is DTGVSQNPRHKITKRGQNVTFRCDPISEHNRLYWYRQTLGQGPEFLTYFQNEAQLEKSRLLSDRFSAERPKGSFSTLEIQRTEQGDSAMYLCASSRGQGGEKLFFGSGTQLSVL.

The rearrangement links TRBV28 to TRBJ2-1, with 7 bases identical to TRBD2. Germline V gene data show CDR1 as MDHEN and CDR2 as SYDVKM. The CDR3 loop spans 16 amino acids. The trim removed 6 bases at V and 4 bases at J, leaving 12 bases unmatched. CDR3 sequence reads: CASSPGGSGRYNEQFF. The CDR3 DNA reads TGTGCCAGCAGCCCCGGGGGTAGCGGGCGATACAATGAGCAGTTCTTC.

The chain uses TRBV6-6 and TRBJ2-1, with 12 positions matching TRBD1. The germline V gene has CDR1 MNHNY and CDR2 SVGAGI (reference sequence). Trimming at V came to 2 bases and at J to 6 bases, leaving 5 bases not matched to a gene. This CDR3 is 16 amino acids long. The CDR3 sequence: CASSYGTGGRGNEQFF. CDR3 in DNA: TGTGCCAGCAGTTACGGGACAGGGGGCAGGGGCAATGAGCAGTTCTTC.

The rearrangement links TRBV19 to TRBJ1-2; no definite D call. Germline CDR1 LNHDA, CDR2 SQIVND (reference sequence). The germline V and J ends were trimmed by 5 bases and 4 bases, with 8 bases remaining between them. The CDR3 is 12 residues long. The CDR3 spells CASSYESYGYTF. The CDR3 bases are TGTGCCAGTAGTTACGAGTCCTATGGCTACACCTTC.

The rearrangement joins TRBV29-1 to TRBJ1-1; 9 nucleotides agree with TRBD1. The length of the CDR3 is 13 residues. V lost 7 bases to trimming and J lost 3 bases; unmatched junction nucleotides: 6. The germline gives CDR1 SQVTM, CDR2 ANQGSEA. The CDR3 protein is CSAWDREDTEAFF. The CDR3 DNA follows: TGCAGCGCGTGGGACAGGGAGGACACTGAAGCTTTCTTT.

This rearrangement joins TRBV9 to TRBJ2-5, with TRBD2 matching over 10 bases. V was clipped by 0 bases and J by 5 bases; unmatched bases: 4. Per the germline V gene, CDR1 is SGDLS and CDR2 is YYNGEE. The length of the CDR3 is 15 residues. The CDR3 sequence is CASSVDGAGGETQYF. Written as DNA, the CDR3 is TGTGCCAGCAGCGTAGATGGAGCGGGAGGGGAGACCCAGTACTTC. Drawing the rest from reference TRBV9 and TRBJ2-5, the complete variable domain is DSGVTQTPKHLITATGQRVTLRCSPRSGDLSVYWYQQSLDQGLQFLIQYYNGEERAKGNILERFSAQQFPDLHSELNLSSLELGDSALYFCASSVDGAGGETQYFGPGTRLLVL.

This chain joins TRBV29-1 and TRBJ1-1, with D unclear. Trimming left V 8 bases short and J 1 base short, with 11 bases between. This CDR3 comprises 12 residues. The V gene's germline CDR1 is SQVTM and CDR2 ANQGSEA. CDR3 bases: TGCAGCTGGTCCCGGGAGAACACTGAAGCTTTCTTT. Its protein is CSWSRENTEAFF.

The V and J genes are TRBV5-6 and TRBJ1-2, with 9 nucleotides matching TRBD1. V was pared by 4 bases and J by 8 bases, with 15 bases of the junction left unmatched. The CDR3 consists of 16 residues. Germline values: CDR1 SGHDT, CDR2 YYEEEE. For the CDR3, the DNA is TGTGCCAGCAGCCCCGGGACAGGGCCTCCCTCTGGGGGCTACACCTTC. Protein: CASSPGTGPPSGGYTF. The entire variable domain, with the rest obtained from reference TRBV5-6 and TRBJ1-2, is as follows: DAGVTQSPTHLIKTRGQQVTLRCSPKSGHDTVSWYQQALGQGPQFIFQYYEEEERQRGNFPDRFSGHQFPNYSSELNVNALLLGDSALYLCASSPGTGPPSGGYTFGSGTRLTVV.

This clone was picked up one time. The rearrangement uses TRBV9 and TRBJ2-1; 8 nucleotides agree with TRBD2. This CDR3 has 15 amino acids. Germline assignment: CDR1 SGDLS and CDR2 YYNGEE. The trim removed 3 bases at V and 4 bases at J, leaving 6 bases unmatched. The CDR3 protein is CASSARGGGYNEQFF. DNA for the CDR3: TGTGCCAGCAGCGCCCGGGGGGGCGGATACAATGAGCAGTTCTTC.

The CDR3 sequence: CASSLSGSYNSPLHF. The CDR3 DNA is TGTGCCAGCAGCTTATCCGGCTCCTATAATTCACCCCTCCACTTT. The chain combines TRBV7-2 with TRBJ1-6; no clear D gene. Germline V gives CDR1 SGHTA, CDR2 FQGNSA. This CDR3 is built from 15 residues. Trimming stripped 2 bases from V and 0 bases from J, with 5 bases between.

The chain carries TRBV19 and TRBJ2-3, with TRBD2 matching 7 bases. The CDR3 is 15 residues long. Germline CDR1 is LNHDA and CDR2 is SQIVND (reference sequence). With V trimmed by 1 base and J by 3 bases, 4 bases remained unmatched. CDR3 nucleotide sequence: TGTGCCAGTAGTATAGCTTGGCGGGGGACAGATACGCAGTATTTT. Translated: CASSIAWRGTDTQYF.

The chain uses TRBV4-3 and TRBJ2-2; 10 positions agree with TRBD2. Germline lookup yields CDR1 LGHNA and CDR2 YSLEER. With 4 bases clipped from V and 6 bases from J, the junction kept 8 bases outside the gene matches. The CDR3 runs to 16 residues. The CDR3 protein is CASSLRTSGLAGELFF. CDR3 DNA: TGCGCCAGCAGCCTCCGGACTAGCGGTCTCGCCGGGGAGCTGTTTTTT.

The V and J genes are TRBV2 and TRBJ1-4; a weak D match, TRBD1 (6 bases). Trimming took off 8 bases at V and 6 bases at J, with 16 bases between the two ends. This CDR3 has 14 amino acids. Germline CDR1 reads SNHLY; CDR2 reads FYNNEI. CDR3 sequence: CASLSGEGYEKLFF. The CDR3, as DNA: TGTGCCAGCCTATCAGGGGAGGGGTATGAAAAACTGTTTTTT.

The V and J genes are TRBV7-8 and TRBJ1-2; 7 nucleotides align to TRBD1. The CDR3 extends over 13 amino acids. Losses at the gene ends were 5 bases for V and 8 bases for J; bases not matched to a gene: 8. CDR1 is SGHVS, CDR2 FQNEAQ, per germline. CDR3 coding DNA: TGTGCCAGCAGCGGCACCACAGGGGCGGGCTACACCTTC. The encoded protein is CASSGTTGAGYTF.